This T cell receptor beta chain emerged from a study of shared clonotypes between healthy human individuals. TCRdb keeps only in-frame clones here, not all; method: immunoSEQ multiplex PCR. The data hold some 2 million clones, with 95% observed a single time. Germline loops: CDR1 MDHEN, CDR2 SYDVKM. The CDR3 sequence is 15 residues long. Between the trimmed V and J ends, which lost 3 bases and 1 base, there was a span of 13 bases. The chain has TRBV28 and TRBJ2-7, with D possibly TRBD2 on 6 matching bases. This TCR came from a man aged 18 to 30 in good health. Source material: naive CD4+ T cells sorted from blood. Subset specified: CD45RA+ positively selected. Here the CDR3 DNA reads TGTGCCAGCAGTTTCTCCGGAGGGCCTTCCTACGAGCAGTACTTC. As protein: CASSFSGGPSYEQYF.